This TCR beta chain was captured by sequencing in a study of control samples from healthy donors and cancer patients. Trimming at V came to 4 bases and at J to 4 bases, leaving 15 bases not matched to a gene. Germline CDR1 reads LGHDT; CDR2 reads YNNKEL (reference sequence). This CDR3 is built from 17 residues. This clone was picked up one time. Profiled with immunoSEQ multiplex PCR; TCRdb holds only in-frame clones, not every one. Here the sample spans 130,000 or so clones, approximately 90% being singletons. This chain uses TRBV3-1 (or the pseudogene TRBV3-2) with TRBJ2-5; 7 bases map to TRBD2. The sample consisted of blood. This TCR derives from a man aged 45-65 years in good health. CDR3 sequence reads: CASSPIPRAGVLETQYF. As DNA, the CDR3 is TGTGCCAGCAGCCCGATTCCTCGGGCGGGGGTGTTAGAGACCCAGTACTTC.